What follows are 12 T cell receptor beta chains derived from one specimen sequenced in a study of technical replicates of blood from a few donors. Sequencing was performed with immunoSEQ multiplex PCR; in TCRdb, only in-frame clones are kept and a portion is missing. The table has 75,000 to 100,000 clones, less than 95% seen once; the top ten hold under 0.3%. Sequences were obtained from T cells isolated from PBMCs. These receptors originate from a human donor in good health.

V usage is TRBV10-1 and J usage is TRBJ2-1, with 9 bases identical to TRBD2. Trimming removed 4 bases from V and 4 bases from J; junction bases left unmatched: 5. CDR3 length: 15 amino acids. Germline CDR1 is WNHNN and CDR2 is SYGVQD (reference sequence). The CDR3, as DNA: TGCGCCAGCAGTGCGGCGGGAGGGCCTTACAATGAGCAGTTCTTC. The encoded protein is CASSAAGGPYNEQFF.

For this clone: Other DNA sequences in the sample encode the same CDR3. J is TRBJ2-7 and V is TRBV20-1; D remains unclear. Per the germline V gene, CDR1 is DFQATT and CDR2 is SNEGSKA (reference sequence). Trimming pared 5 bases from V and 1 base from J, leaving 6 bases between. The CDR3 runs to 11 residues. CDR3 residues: CSARRSYEQYF. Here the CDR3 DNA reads TGCAGTGCTCGTAGATCCTACGAGCAGTACTTC.

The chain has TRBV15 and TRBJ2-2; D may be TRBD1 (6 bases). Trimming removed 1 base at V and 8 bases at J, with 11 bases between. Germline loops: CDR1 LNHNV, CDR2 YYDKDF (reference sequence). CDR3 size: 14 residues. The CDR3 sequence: CATSRVEQGGELFF. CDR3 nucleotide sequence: TGTGCCACCAGCAGAGTCGAACAGGGAGGGGAGCTGTTTTTT.

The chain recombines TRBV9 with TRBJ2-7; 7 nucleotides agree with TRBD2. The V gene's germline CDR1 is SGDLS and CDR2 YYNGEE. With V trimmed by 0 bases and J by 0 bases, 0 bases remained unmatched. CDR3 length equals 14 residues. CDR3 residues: CASSVGGSSYEQYF. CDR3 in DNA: TGTGCCAGCAGCGTAGGCGGGAGCTCCTACGAGCAGTACTTC.

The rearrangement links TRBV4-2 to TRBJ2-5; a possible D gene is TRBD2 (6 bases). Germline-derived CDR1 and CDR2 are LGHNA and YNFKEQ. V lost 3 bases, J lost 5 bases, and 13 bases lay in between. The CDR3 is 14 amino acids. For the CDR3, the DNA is TGTGCCAGCAGCCAGGAGACTAGTCTGGAGACCCAGTACTTC. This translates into CASSQETSLETQYF.

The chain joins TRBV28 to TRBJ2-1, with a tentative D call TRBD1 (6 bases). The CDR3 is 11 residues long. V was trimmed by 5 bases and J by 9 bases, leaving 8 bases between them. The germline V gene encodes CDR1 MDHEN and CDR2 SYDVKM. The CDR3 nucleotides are TGTGCCAGCAGTCGGGACATTGAGCAGTTCTTC. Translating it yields CASSRDIEQFF.

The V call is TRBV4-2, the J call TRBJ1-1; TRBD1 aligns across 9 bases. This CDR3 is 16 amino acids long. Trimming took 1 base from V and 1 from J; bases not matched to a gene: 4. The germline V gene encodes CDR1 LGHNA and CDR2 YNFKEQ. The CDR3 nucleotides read TGTGCCAGCAGCCAAGGTAGGGGACAGGGGAACACTGAAGCTTTCTTT. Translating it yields CASSQGRGQGNTEAFF.

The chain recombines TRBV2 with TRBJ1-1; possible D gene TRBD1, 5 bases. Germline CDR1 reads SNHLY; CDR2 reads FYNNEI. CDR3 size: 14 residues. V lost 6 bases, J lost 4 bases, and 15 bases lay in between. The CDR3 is CASRSGVGRTEAFF. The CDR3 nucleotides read TGTGCCAGCAGGTCGGGGGTTGGACGCACTGAAGCTTTCTTT.

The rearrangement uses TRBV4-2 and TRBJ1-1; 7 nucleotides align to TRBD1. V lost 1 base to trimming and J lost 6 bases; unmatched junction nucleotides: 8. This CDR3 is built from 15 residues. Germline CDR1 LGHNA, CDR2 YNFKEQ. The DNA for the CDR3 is TGTGCCAGCAGCCAAGCCGGGACAGTCGGTTCTGAAGCTTTCTTT. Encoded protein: CASSQAGTVGSEAFF.

CDR3 nucleotides: TGTGCCAGCAGTCACGCGAGGCAATTCATGAACACTGAAGCTTTCTTT. It yields the protein CASSHARQFMNTEAFF. V is TRBV27 and J is TRBJ1-1; D is unclear. V lost 5 bases and J lost 0, with 16 bases in between. The CDR3 extends over 16 amino acids. Per germline, CDR1 MNHEY and CDR2 SMNVEV (reference sequence).

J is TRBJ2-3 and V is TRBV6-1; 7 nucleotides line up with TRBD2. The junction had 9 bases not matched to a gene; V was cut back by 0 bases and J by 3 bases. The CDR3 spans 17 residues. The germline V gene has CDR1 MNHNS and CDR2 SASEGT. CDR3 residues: CASSEALGEGLTDTQYF. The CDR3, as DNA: TGTGCCAGCAGTGAAGCGCTAGGGGAGGGCTTAACAGATACGCAGTATTTT.

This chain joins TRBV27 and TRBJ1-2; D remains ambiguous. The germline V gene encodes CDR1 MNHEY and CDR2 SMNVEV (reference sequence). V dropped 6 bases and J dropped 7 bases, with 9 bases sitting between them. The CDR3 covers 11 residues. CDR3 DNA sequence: TGTGCCAGCAGGGACTGGTCTGGCTACACCTTC. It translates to CASRDWSGYTF.